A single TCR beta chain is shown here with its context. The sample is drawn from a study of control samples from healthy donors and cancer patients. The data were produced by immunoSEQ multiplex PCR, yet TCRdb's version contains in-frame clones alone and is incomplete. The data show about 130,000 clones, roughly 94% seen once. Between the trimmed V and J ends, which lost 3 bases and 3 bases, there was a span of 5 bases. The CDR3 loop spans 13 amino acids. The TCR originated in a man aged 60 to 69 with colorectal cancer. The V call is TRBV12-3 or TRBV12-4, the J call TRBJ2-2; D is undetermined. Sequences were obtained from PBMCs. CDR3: CASSFSDTGELFF. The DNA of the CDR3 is TGTGCCAGCAGTTTCTCGGACACCGGGGAGCTGTTTTTT.